This T cell receptor beta chain emerged from a study of shared clonotypes between healthy human individuals. Background on the study: The cohort comprised a couple of women and a few men. Their ages spanned 18 to 49 years.

Over several immunoSEQ plates, each subset's genomic DNA was distributed in even portions. The table came from immunoSEQ multiplex PCR; TCRdb's copy has only in-frame clones and leaves some out. The table has hundreds of thousands of clones, 75% to 85% seen once. The donors were all Caucasian adults (living in Nashville, Tennessee). This sequence was found in a woman in her thirties or forties in good health. Some clones in this sample may be carry-over from other donors' samples. Sequencing was performed on PBMCs.

The CDR3 is CASSRRGMNEKLFF. CDR3 nucleotide sequence: TGCGCCAGCAGCCGGCGGGGAATGAATGAAAAACTGTTTTTT. The rearrangement joins TRBV5-1 to TRBJ1-4; D unresolved. This CDR3 comprises 14 residues. Germline V gene lookup returns CDR1 SGHRS and CDR2 YFSETQ. V was trimmed by 4 bases and J by 5 bases, leaving 12 bases between them.